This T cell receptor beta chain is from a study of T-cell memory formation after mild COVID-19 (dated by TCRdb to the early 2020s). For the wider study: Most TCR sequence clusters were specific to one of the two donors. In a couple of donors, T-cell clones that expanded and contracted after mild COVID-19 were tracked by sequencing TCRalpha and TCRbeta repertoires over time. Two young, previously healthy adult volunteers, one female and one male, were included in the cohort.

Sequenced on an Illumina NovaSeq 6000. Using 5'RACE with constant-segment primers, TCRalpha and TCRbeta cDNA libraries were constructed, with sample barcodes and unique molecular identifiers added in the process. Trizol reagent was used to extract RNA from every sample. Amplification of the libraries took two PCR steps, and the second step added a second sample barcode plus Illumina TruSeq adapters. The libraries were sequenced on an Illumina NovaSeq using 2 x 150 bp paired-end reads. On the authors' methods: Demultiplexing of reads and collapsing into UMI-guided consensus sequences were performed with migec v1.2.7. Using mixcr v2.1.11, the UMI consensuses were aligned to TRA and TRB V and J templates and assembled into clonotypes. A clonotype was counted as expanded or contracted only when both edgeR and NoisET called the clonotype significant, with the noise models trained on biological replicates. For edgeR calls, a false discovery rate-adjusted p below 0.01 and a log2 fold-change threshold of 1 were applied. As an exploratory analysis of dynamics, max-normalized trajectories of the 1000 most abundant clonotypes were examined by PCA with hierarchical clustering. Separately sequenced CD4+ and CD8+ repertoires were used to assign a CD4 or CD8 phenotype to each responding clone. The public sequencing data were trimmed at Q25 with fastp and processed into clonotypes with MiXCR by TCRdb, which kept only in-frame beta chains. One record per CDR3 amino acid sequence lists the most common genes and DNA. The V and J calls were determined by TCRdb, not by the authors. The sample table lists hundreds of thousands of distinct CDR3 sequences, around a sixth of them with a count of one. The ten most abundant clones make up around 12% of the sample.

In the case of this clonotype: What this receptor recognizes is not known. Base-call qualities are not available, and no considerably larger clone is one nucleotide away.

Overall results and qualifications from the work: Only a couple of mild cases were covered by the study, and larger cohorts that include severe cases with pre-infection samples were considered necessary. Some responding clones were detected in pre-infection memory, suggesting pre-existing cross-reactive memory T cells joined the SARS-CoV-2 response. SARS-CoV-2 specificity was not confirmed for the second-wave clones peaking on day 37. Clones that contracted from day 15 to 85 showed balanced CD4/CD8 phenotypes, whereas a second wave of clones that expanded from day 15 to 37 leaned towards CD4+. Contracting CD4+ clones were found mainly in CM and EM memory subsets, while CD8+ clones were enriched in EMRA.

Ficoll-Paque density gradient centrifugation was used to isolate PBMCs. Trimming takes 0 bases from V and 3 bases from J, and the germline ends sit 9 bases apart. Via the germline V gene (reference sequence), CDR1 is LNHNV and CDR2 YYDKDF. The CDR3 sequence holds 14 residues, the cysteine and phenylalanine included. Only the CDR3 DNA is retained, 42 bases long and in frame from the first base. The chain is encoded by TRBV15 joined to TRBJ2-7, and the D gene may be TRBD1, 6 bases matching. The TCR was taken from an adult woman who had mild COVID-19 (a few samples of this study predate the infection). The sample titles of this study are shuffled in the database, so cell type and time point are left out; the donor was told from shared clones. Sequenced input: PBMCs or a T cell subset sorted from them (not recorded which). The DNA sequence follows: TGTGCCACCAGCAGAGATACAGGGTTCTACGAGCAGTACTTC. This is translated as CATSRDTGFYEQYF.